Listed below are T cell receptor beta chains from one sample, sequenced in a study of blood T cell repertoires in COVID-19. This table comes from immunoSEQ multiplex PCR, and its TCRdb copy is limited to in-frame clones, with some not included. The sample lists about 230,000 clones; approximately 82% were seen once. The specimen sequenced was peripheral blood. The receptors derive from a woman in her thirties or forties who had recovered from COVID-19. Each CDR3 is given with its conserved first and last residue. The order of the fields is J gene, D gene, clone size, V gene, CDR3 DNA, CDR3 protein. D genes are given only for firm matches. Not all rows give a size; the values are once, few, many and, for expanded clones, a class.

>TRBJ1-5|TRBD1|.|TRBV27
TGTGCCAGCAGTTCCCAGGGACAGCTGGCGAGGGGCCAGCCCCAGCATTTT
CASSSQGQLARGQPQHF
>TRBJ2-3|.|.|TRBV30
TGTGCCTGGGCAACCGGGAGCGCAACAGATACGCAGTATTTT
CAWATGSATDTQYF
>TRBJ1-5|.|.|TRBV28
TGTGCCAGCAGTTTCGCAGTTCATAGCAATCAGCCCCAGCATTTT
CASSFAVHSNQPQHF
>TRBJ2-7|.|.|TRBV6-9
TGTGCCAGCAACCGAGGCAGTTCCTACGAGCAGTACTTC
CASNRGSSYEQYF
>TRBJ2-3|TRBD1|.|TRBV2
TGTGCCAGCAGGGACAGGCAAGATACGCAGTATTTT
CASRDRQDTQYF
>TRBJ1-1|.|.|TRBV3-1/TRBV3-2
TGTGCCAGCAGCCAAGTTGGCAGGGGAAAAGCTTTCTTT
CASSQVGRGKAFF
>TRBJ2-7|TRBD2|.|TRBV7-2
TGTGCCAGCAGCCACCCAAGGGACTACCCTAACCCGAGGCAGTACTTC
CASSHPRDYPNPRQYF
>TRBJ1-2|.|.|TRBV11-3
TGTGCCAGCAGCTTAGTCCGAGGCCCGATTAACTTC
CASSLVRGPINF
>TRBJ2-5|.|.|TRBV7-3
TGTGCCAGCAGCGGAGGGGGCATGGGGACGGAGACCCAGTACTTC
CASSGGGMGTETQYF
>TRBJ1-2|.|.|TRBV5-1
TGCGCCAGCAGCTCCTCACCGGGACTCGAGACCTATGGCTACACCTTC
CASSSSPGLETYGYTF
>TRBJ2-3|.|.|TRBV2
TGTGCCAGCACGGCGGAGCGGATAAGCACAGATACGCAGTATTTT
CASTAERISTDTQYF
>TRBJ2-6|.|.|TRBV19
TGTGCCAGTAGTATTGACAGACACCTAAGCTCTGGGGCCAACGTCCTGACTTTC
CASSIDRHLSSGANVLTF
>TRBJ1-1|.|.|TRBV6-6
TGTGCCAGCAGTTACTCGAGCGGGGAAGCTTTCTTT
CASSYSSGEAFF
>TRBJ2-6|.|.|TRBV5-8
TGTGCCAGCAGCCAATGGGAGGGGGATAGCTCTGGGGCCAACGTCCTGACTTTC
CASSQWEGDSSGANVLTF
>TRBJ1-1|.|.|TRBV7-2
TGTGCCAGCACCCTGAGGCGGGACACTGAAGCTTTCTTT
CASTLRRDTEAFF
>TRBJ1-3|TRBD1|few|TRBV6-5
TGTGCCAGCACAGGGACAGGGACCCCAGGAAACACCATATATTTT
CASTGTGTPGNTIYF
>TRBJ2-7|TRBD1|.|TRBV5-4
TGTGCCAGCAGCTCTTGGACAGGGATAGGCGAGCAGTACTTC
CASSSWTGIGEQYF
>TRBJ2-1|.|.|TRBV7-2
TGTGCCAGCAGGGGAAAAGGACTACAATACAATGAGCAGTTCTTC
CASRGKGLQYNEQFF
>TRBJ1-4|.|.|TRBV28
TGTGCCAGCGGACCGGGACACGGGGTAGAAAAACTGTTTTTT
CASGPGHGVEKLFF
>TRBJ2-3|.|.|TRBV6-2/TRBV6-3
TGTGCCACCAGCATTGTAGAGCGGGTACTCACAGATACGCAGTATTTT
CATSIVERVLTDTQYF
>TRBJ2-1|.|once|TRBV10-3
TGTGCCATCTCGGGGTTCCGCAATGAGCAGTTCTTC
CAISGFRNEQFF
>TRBJ1-4|TRBD1|.|TRBV27
TGTGCCAGCAGTTCCAAAGGACAGGCAACTAATGAAAAACTGTTTTTT
CASSSKGQATNEKLFF
>TRBJ1-6|.|.|TRBV7-8
TGTGCCAGCAGCTTAAGGGGTCAGGGCAATTCACCCCTCCACTTT
CASSLRGQGNSPLHF
>TRBJ2-7|.|.|TRBV27
TGTGCCAGCAGTGTTGGGACAGCCGGGAGCTACGAGCAGTACTTC
CASSVGTAGSYEQYF
>TRBJ2-1|.|.|TRBV10-3
TGTGCCATCAGTGAGTCGAGGGACAATGAGCAGTTCTTC
CAISESRDNEQFF
>TRBJ2-7|.|.|TRBV10-2
TGCGCCAGTCTCGCGTTGGACATGGCCTACGAGCAGTACTTC
CASLALDMAYEQYF
>TRBJ2-5|TRBD1|.|TRBV5-1
TGCGCCAGCAGCAAAAACAGGGGTGAAGAGACCCAGTACTTC
CASSKNRGEETQYF
>TRBJ1-1|TRBD1|.|TRBV6-5
TGTGCCAGCAAGGGGGCCATTTCGAACACTGAAGCTTTCTTT
CASKGAISNTEAFF
>TRBJ2-1|TRBD2|.|TRBV27
TGTGCCAGCAGTCCCCTGGGACTAGCGGGGGGGGTTAATGAGCAGTTCTTC
CASSPLGLAGGVNEQFF
>TRBJ1-1|.|.|TRBV29-1
TGCTCCGGGAAAATATTTATGAACACTGAAGCTTTCTTT
CSGKIFMNTEAFF
>TRBJ1-1|.|once|TRBV7-9
TGTGCCAGCAGCAGCATAACAGGGACTGAAGCTTTCTTT
CASSSITGTEAFF
>TRBJ2-7|.|.|TRBV7-6
TGTGCCAGCAGCTTACGGGTTGAGGGAAACGAGCAGTACTTC
CASSLRVEGNEQYF
>TRBJ2-1|TRBD1|.|TRBV10-3
TGTGCCATCAGTGAGCCGACAGGGTTGAATGAGCAGTTCTTC
CAISEPTGLNEQFF
>TRBJ1-2|.|.|TRBV28
TGTGCCAGCACAGGGAACTATGGCTACACCTTC
CASTGNYGYTF
>TRBJ2-2|TRBD2|.|TRBV5-1
TGCGCCAGCAGTCTCAGCGGGGGGGACACCGGGGAGCTGTTTTTT
CASSLSGGDTGELFF
>TRBJ1-4|TRBD1|.|TRBV5-4
TGTGCCAGCAGCTTGTACAGGGGAGAAGCAACTAATGAAAAACTGTTTTTT
CASSLYRGEATNEKLFF
>TRBJ1-2|.|few|TRBV28
TGTGCCAGCAGTTTATTTCCAGGGAACTATGGCTACACCTTC
CASSLFPGNYGYTF
>TRBJ2-3|.|.|TRBV20-1
TGCAGTGCCAGTGGGGGCTACTCCACAGATACGCAGTATTTT
CSASGGYSTDTQYF
>TRBJ2-3|TRBD2|.|TRBV4-2
TGTGCCAGCAGCCACGGGACTAGCGGGGGGGAGGTAGATACGCAGTATTTT
CASSHGTSGGEVDTQYF
>TRBJ2-7|TRBD1|.|TRBV28
TGTGCCATCCAAGACAGGGCCGGCTACGAGCAGTACTTC
CAIQDRAGYEQYF
>TRBJ2-2|.|.|TRBV2
TGTGCCAGCAGTCCCAGGTTATCCACCGGGGAGCTGTTTTTT
CASSPRLSTGELFF
>TRBJ2-2|.|.|TRBV18
TGTGCCAGCTCACCCCTCAGGGGTGACACCGGGGAGCTGTTTTTT
CASSPLRGDTGELFF